This T cell receptor (beta chain) was documented in a study of blood T cell repertoires in COVID-19. At the level of the study: Samples came from the United States, Italy and Spain, spanning acute and convalescent COVID-19.

The method was immunoSEQ multiplex PCR; TCRdb's version includes in-frame clones alone and lacks a portion of them. In the table there are 250,000 to 350,000 clones, 75% to 90% of which are singletons. J was trimmed by 2 bases and V by 3 bases; bases with no gene match: 0. CDR1 LNHDA and CDR2 SQIVND come from the germline V gene (reference sequence). CDR3 length: 14 residues. This clonotype originated in a woman aged 60-75 years with acute or convalescent COVID-19. Sequences were obtained from peripheral blood. The V gene is TRBV19, the J gene TRBJ1-2; 10 bases are a match to TRBD1. The CDR3 DNA follows: TGTGCCAGTAGTATGGACAGGGGGAACTATGGCTACACCTTC. Translation: CASSMDRGNYGYTF.